This TCR beta chain came from a study of cytomegalovirus exposure and HLA in healthy donors. Overall study results and limits: Later, TCR association rates were found to vary by HLA locus, highest for DRB1 and lowest for HLA-C. CMV serostatus stood as the only immune exposure information on hand.

Notes on this clone: Its antigen is undetermined.

CDR3 length equals 16 residues. With 1 base clipped from V and 8 bases from J, the junction kept 9 bases outside the gene matches. Germline loops: CDR1 SGHDN, CDR2 FVKESK. PCR was performed using 60 Vbeta and 13 Jbeta primers. TCRdb's copy holds only in-frame clones and misses some; the assay was immunoSEQ multiplex PCR. The table includes some 150,000 clones, approximately 70% detected once. The receptor's source is a human donor in good health. The source material was PBMCs. The gene calls are TRBV14 and TRBJ2-1; 9 nucleotides agree with TRBD2. The CDR3 spells CASSQVASGIIDEQFF. CDR3 nucleotides: TGTGCCAGCAGCCAAGTCGCTAGCGGGATAATAGATGAGCAGTTCTTC.